Sequencing of this T cell receptor beta chain was carried out in a study of CD4 T cells in relation to SARS-CoV-2 and coronaviruses. Study-wide results and limits: This crossreactivity analysis covered spike protein alone, no other viral proteins.

Unexposed donor CD4+ T cells date from about 2011-2018, before the COVID-19 pandemic. The cells were cultured for 10 days before CD4+ T cells were isolated. The table came from immunoSEQ multiplex PCR; TCRdb's copy has only in-frame clones and leaves some out. This table has 20,000 to 30,000 clones, 76% appearing once. About this clone: Its specificity is unknown.

The V and J ends lost 3 bases and 4 bases, in that order; junction bases with no gene match: 9. The CDR3 consists of 16 residues. Germline lookup yields CDR1 MNHEY and CDR2 SVGAGI. The sequence was obtained from a human donor in good health. The J gene is TRBJ1-3, the V gene TRBV6-5, with 7 nucleotides matching TRBD1. The specimen was CD4+ T cells from PBMCs, cultured in vitro. The CDR3 reads CASSYGRQGLGNTIYF. The CDR3 nucleotides read TGTGCCAGCAGTTATGGTCGACAGGGATTGGGAAACACCATATATTTT.